The text below deals with one TCR beta chain. Its antigen is not known. Trimming removed 5 bases at V and 9 bases at J, with 14 bases between. This CDR3 has 14 residues. Germline V gene data show CDR1 as LNHNV and CDR2 as YYDKDF (reference sequence). The data derive from a study of identical twins. After template switching added a universal primer site, the resulting cDNA carried unique molecular identifiers. Using its own MiXCR run on the 5' RACE reads, TCRdb lists one record per CDR3 protein. The repertoire holds approximately 890,000 distinct CDR3 sequences, around an eighth seen once, with 1.5% to 2% in the top ten. Notes on the study in general: The models gave estimates that fell short of the out-of-frame TCR alpha sharing seen in monozygotic twins.

The same sample was also used in a study of yellow fever vaccine responses in identical twins.

Sequencing was performed on PBMCs. The TCR comes from a young woman in good health. V and J are TRBV15 and TRBJ1-6; no clear D gene. The CDR3 sequence is CATSSLGSVSPLHF. CDR3 DNA: TGTGCCACCAGCTCGCTGGGATCTGTTTCACCCCTCCACTTT.